This TCR beta chain was documented in a study of blood T cells in healthy people across ages. Trimming took 1 base from V and 2 from J, leaving 12 bases between them. This CDR3 spans 15 amino acids. Next came a second PCR, run for about 7 to 12 cycles, which used a sample-barcoded 5' primer along with a J-beta primer mix. Using its own MiXCR run on the 5' RACE reads, TCRdb lists one record per CDR3 protein. The sample contains around 1.5 million distinct CDR3 sequences, approximately 40% of which appear only once. The sequence was obtained from a woman aged 18-29 years in good health. The V call is TRBV12-3 or TRBV12-4, the J call TRBJ2-7; no clear D. The sample comprised blood. The CDR3 sequence: CASSLVAPPTYEQYF. CDR3 nucleotide sequence: TGTGCCAGCAGTTTAGTGGCACCTCCAACCTACGAGCAGTACTTC.